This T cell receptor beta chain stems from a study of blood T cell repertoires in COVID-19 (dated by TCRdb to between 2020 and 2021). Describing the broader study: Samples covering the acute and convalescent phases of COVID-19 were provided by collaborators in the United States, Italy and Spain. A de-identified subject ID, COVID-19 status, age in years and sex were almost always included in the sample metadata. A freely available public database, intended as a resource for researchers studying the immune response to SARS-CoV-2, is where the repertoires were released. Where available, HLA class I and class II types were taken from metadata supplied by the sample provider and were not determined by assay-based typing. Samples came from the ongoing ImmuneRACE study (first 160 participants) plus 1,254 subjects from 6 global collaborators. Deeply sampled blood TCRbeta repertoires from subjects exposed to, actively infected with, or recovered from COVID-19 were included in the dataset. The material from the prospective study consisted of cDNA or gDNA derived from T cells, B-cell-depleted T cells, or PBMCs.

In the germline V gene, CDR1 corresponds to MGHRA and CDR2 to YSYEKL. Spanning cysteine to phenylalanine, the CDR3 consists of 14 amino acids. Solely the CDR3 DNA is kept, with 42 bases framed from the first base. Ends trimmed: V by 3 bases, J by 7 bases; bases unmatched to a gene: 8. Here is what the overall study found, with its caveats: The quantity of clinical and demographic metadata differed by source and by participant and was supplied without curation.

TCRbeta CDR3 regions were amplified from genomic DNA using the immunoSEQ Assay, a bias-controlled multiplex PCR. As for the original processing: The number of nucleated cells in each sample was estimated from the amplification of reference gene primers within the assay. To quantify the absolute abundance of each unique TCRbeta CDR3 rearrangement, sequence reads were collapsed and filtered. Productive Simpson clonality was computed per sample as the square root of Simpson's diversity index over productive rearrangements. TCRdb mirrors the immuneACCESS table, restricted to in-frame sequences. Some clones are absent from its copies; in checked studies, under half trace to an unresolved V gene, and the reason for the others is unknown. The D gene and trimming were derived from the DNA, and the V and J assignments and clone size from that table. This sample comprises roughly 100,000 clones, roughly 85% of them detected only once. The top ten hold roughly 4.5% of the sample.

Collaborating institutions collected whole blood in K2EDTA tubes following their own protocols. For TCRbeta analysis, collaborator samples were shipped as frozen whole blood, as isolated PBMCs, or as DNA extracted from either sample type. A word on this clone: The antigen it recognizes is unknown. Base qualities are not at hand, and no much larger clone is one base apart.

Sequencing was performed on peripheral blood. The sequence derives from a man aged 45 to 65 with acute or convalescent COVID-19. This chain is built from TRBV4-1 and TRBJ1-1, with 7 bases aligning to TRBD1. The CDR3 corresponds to CASSQDRTESEAFF. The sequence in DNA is TGCGCCAGCAGCCAGGACAGGACCGAGAGTGAAGCTTTCTTT.